This entry is about one TCR beta chain. Its antigen is unknown. Base qualities are not provided; no much larger clone lies one nucleotide away. The germline V gene (reference sequence) specifies DFQATT as CDR1 and SNEGSKA as CDR2. The CDR3 runs 12 amino acids, cysteine and phenylalanine included. CDR3 DNA only is kept here, 36 bases in frame from base 1. V was cut back by 0 bases and J by 10 bases, leaving a gap of 10 bases between them. This specimen comes from a study of CD8 T cells in ankylosing spondylitis (dated by TCRdb to the late 2010s). A note on the overall study: To find TCR variants linked to disease, the study profiled T cell receptor beta repertoires in ankylosing spondylitis patients and healthy donors. The full study cohort comprised about 25 ankylosing spondylitis patients and over 95 healthy donors. Peripheral blood was sampled, and synovial fluid was also collected from ankylosing spondylitis patients.

The paper's findings and limits, for the study overall: Significant enrichment of the disease-linked clones was reported in matched synovial fluid samples from ankylosing spondylitis patients. In peripheral blood, the disease-linked clones were found at relatively low frequencies and had a CD8+ phenotype. A TCR beta motif of roughly 8 highly homologous amino acid variants appeared characteristic of blood from ankylosing spondylitis patients. Some TCR beta motif variants had previously been reported in synovial fluid and blood of reactive arthritis patients, which suggested common disease-initiation mechanisms.

The sequencer listed for this sample is Illumina HiSeq 2500. Quantitative 5'-RACE with molecular barcodes was the method used to prepare the TCR beta libraries. Per the authors' processing: To identify disease-linked TCR variants, a new computational method was used, one built on a probabilistic model of VDJ rearrangement. TCRdb took the public reads, trimmed them with fastp at Q25, ran MiXCR for clone calling and kept in-frame beta chains. Each entry is one CDR3 protein sequence, shown with its most common DNA and genes. For this entry, the V and J calls and clone size follow TCRdb and not the study's own pipeline. This sample lists about 220,000 distinct CDR3 sequences; around 6.6% were detected once. Clones ranked in the top ten supply approximately 15% of the sample.

The sequence is built from TRBV20-1 and TRBJ2-1; the D gene cannot be resolved reliably. The origin of this receptor is a male donor with ankylosing spondylitis. Sequenced sample: blood, either unsorted or a sorted T cell fraction (not recorded which). The CDR3 region reads CSARDSTIEQFF. In nucleotides, the sequence is TGCAGTGCTAGAGATAGTACTATCGAGCAGTTCTTC.